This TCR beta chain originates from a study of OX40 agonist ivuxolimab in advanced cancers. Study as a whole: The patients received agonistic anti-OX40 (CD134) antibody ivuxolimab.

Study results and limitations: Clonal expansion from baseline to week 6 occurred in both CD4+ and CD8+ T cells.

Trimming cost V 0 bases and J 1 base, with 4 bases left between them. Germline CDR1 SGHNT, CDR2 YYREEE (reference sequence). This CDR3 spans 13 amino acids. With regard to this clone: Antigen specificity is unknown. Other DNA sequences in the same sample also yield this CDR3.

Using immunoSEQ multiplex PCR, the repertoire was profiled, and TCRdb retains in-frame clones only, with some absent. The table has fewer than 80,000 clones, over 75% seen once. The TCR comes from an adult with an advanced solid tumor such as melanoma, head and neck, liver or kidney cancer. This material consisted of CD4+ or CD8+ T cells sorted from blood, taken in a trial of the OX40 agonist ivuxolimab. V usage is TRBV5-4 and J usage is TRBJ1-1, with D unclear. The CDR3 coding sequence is TGTGCCAGCAGCTTGGACAGGAACACTGAAGCTTTCTTT. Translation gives CASSLDRNTEAFF.